Below are 24 T cell receptor beta chains sequenced from a single sample in a study of blood T cells in healthy people across ages. For the second PCR, which ran for roughly 6 to 12 cycles, a sample-barcoded 5' primer and a J-beta primer mix were used. TCRdb processed the 5' RACE reads anew with MiXCR; each CDR3 protein has one entry. The sample has some 1,500,000 distinct CDR3 sequences; 40% to 45% are singletons. Sequencing was done on a sample of blood. Receptors were obtained from a woman under 30 in good health.

This chain joins TRBV10-3 and TRBJ2-5; 9 bases fit TRBD1. The J call may be mistaken, given a closer DNA end match to TRBJ2-7. Germline loops: CDR1 ENHRY, CDR2 SYGVKD. This CDR3 has 15 residues. The CDR3 region is CAISEFDRGIYEQYF. The CDR3 DNA reads as TGTGCCATCAGTGAGTTCGACAGGGGGATCTACGAGCAGTACTTC.

This clonotype was counted between two and nine times. This rearrangement joins TRBV20-1 to TRBJ1-2; possibly TRBD1 for D (5 bases). Germline assignment: CDR1 DFQATT and CDR2 SNEGSKA (reference sequence). Trimming pared 3 bases from V and 3 bases from J, leaving 11 bases between. The CDR3 has 13 amino acids. The CDR3: CSASREGDYGYTF. The CDR3 DNA follows: TGCAGTGCTAGTAGGGAAGGGGACTATGGCTACACCTTC.

The CDR3: CASSFQRGGPYEQYF. The CDR3 coding sequence is TGTGCCAGCAGTTTCCAGCGGGGGGGTCCCTACGAGCAGTACTTC. The genes are TRBV12-3 or TRBV12-4 and TRBJ2-7, with TRBD2 matching 10 bases. The J segment lost 2 bases and the V segment lost 3 bases, leaving 4 bases of the junction unmatched. The CDR3 is made up of 15 amino acids.

The table lists this clonotype with a count of one. The CDR3 region has the DNA TGCAGTGCTACGGACCTTTTCCACGAGCAGTACTTC. Translation: CSATDLFHEQYF. This rearrangement joins TRBV20-1 to TRBJ2-5, with D unresolved. The end of the DNA fits TRBJ2-7 better, so the J call may be wrong. This CDR3 is 12 amino acids long. Per the germline V gene, CDR1 is DFQATT and CDR2 is SNEGSKA (reference sequence).

This sequence joins TRBV12-3 or TRBV12-4 and TRBJ2-2; D may be TRBD1 (5 bases). The CDR3 is 14 residues long. Between the trimmed V and J ends, which lost 6 bases and 8 bases, there was a span of 16 bases. The CDR3 DNA follows: TGTGCCAGCAGACAACCAGGGATTACGGGGGAGCTGTTTTTT. Translated, it gives CASRQPGITGELFF.

The J gene is TRBJ2-7, the V gene TRBV20-1; 10 nucleotides agree with TRBD1. Trimming removed 5 bases from V and 3 bases from J; junction bases left unmatched: 4. This CDR3 spans 13 amino acids. Germline V gene lookup returns CDR1 DFQATT and CDR2 SNEGSKA (reference sequence). In nucleotides, the CDR3 is TGCAGTGCTGGACAGGGGGACCTCTACGAGCAGTACTTC. Translated, it gives CSAGQGDLYEQYF.

The chain carries TRBV27 and TRBJ1-2; TRBD1 agrees at 9 bases. CDR3 size: 14 residues. Germline CDR1 and CDR2: MNHEY and SMNVEV (reference sequence). V shed 3 bases and J 6 bases; nucleotides not matched to a gene: 5. This CDR3 is CASSFRQGEHGYTF. The CDR3 region has the DNA TGTGCCAGCAGTTTCCGACAGGGGGAACATGGCTACACCTTC.

This clonotype was counted a few times. The CDR3 coding sequence is TGTGCCAGCACCACCCAGGGGGGCCCTAACTATGGCTACACCTTC. Its translation: CASTTQGGPNYGYTF. V is TRBV28 and J is TRBJ1-2, with TRBD1 matching over 7 bases. CDR1 and CDR2 from the germline V gene are MDHEN and SYDVKM. The CDR3 is 15 residues long. Trimming took 7 bases from V and 0 from J; bases not matched to a gene: 8.

This clonotype showed up just a few times. The chain couples TRBV5-1 to TRBJ2-5, with D possibly TRBD1 on 5 matching bases. Per germline, CDR1 SGHRS and CDR2 YFSETQ. The length of the CDR3 is 13 residues. Trimming took off 0 bases at V and 5 bases at J, with 8 bases between the two ends. CDR3 nucleotides: TGCGCCAGCAGCTTGGTGGGGCATGAGACCCAGTACTTC. It yields the protein CASSLVGHETQYF.

This clonotype was detected only a few times. The chain has TRBV12-3 or TRBV12-4 and TRBJ2-3; D is unresolved. Trimming took 6 bases from V and 5 from J, leaving 9 bases between them. This CDR3 is 12 amino acids long. CDR3 nucleotides: TGTGCCAGCAGAGCAGCACTAGATACGCAGTATTTT. It yields the protein CASRAALDTQYF.

V usage is TRBV27 and J usage is TRBJ2-1; 13 nucleotides match TRBD2. From germline, CDR1 is MNHEY and CDR2 SMNVEV (reference sequence). The CDR3 is made up of 16 amino acids. J lost 5 bases, V lost 4 bases, and 5 bases had no gene match. The CDR3 DNA follows: TGTGCCAGCAGTTCGGGGACTAGCGGGAACCACAATGAGCAGTTCTTC. Translation gives CASSSGTSGNHNEQFF.

The V and J genes are TRBV6-2 or TRBV6-3 and TRBJ2-1, with TRBD1 matching 7 bases. Germline CDR1 MNHEY, CDR2 SVGEGT. V lost 5 bases to trimming and J lost 3 bases; unmatched junction nucleotides: 4. The CDR3 covers 14 residues. In DNA, the CDR3 is TGTGCCAGCAGTAGGGGACAGTACTACAATGAGCAGTTCTTC. This translates into CASSRGQYYNEQFF.

This clonotype was seen at least ten times. The V and J genes are TRBV6-2 or TRBV6-3 and TRBJ1-1, with D uncertain. Trimming removed 8 bases from V and 1 base from J, with 14 bases in between. Germline V gene data show CDR1 as MNHEY and CDR2 as SVGEGT. This CDR3 comprises 14 residues. The DNA of the CDR3 is TGTGCCAGCGCAGGCGTGGGGAGGAACACTGAAGCTTTCTTT. Amino acid sequence: CASAGVGRNTEAFF.

This clonotype was counted at least ten times. The rearrangement links TRBV6-5 to TRBJ2-7; 11 nucleotides align to TRBD1. Germline trimming cut 6 bases from V and 7 bases from J; bases unmatched to any gene: 11. The CDR3 loop spans 15 amino acids. CDR1 is MNHEY and CDR2 is SVGAGI in the germline V gene. The chain's CDR3 is CASRQRRDRGSEQYF. Written as DNA, the CDR3 is TGTGCCAGCAGACAGAGACGGGACAGGGGGTCAGAGCAGTACTTC.

The rearrangement links TRBV6-1 to TRBJ1-5; D not certain. V was trimmed by 1 base and J by 0 bases, leaving 7 bases between them. Germline CDR1 MNHNS, CDR2 SASEGT. The CDR3 totals 15 residues. This CDR3 reads CASSEGPGSNQPQHF. CDR3 DNA: TGTGCCAGCAGTGAAGGACCGGGTAGCAATCAGCCCCAGCATTTT.

V and J are TRBV4-3 and TRBJ1-2; D perhaps matches TRBD1 (6 bases). This CDR3 has 18 amino acids. The germline V gene encodes CDR1 LGHNA and CDR2 YSLEER. V gave up 0 bases and J gave up 6 bases, with 23 bases separating them. The chain's CDR3 is CASSQEIFRGRGKDGYTF. The CDR3 DNA follows: TGCGCCAGCAGCCAAGAAATCTTCAGGGGACGGGGGAAGGATGGCTACACCTTC.

The V call is TRBV4-1, the J call TRBJ1-3; D ambiguous. This CDR3 contains 15 residues. Germline CDR1 and CDR2: MGHRA and YSYEKL. V shed 4 bases and J shed 0 bases, with 10 bases lying between them. The CDR3 sequence is CASSRIRFSGNTIYF. The CDR3 nucleotides read TGCGCCAGCAGCCGAATCCGATTCTCTGGAAACACCATATATTTT.

This clonotype was recorded at least ten times. The chain is built from TRBV27 and TRBJ1-2, with a tentative D call TRBD1 (5 bases). This CDR3 has 14 amino acids. Trimming left V 7 bases short and J 2 bases short, with 14 bases between. Per germline, CDR1 MNHEY and CDR2 SMNVEV (reference sequence). This chain's CDR3 is CASTRPGGNYGYTF. The CDR3 DNA sequence: TGTGCCAGCACTCGGCCGGGGGGAAACTATGGCTACACCTTC.

This chain connects TRBV18 to TRBJ1-2; D is unclear. Per the germline V gene, CDR1 is KGHSH and CDR2 is LQKENI. Between the trimmed V and J ends, which lost 3 bases and 0 bases, there was a span of 11 bases. The CDR3 is 15 amino acids. DNA of the CDR3: TGTGCCAGCTCACCCCAGAGAGGTGCTAACTATGGCTACACCTTC. Encoded protein: CASSPQRGANYGYTF.

This clonotype was counted a single time. The chain links TRBV24-1 to TRBJ2-1; 7 nucleotides line up with TRBD2. Germline V gene lookup returns CDR1 KGHDR and CDR2 SFDVKD. V gave up 1 base and J gave up 0 bases; unmatched junction bases: 2. The length of the CDR3 is 16 residues. CDR3 DNA: TGTGCCACCAGTGATTTCCAGCGGGACTCCTACAATGAGCAGTTCTTC. Its protein product is CATSDFQRDSYNEQFF.

The rearrangement uses TRBV11-2 and TRBJ2-3; D is unresolved. V was clipped by 5 bases and J by 0 bases, with 9 bases between them. There are 14 residues in the CDR3. Germline V gene sequence: CDR1 SGHAT, CDR2 FQNNGV. The CDR3 DNA reads TGTGCCAGCAGCCATCCCACCAGCACAGATACGCAGTATTTT. Translating it yields CASSHPTSTDTQYF.

In its sample, this clonotype was seen a few times. V gene TRBV12-3 or TRBV12-4 combines with J gene TRBJ1-2; TRBD1 matches at 10 bases. The ends lost 5 bases at V and 0 bases at J; junction bases unmatched: 3. The CDR3 covers 15 residues. The CDR3 protein is CASSRTGGPNYGYTF. The DNA for the CDR3 is TGTGCCAGCAGTCGGACAGGGGGACCTAACTATGGCTACACCTTC.

The chain employs TRBV20-1 and TRBJ2-7; D may be TRBD1 (5 bases). Trimming stripped 5 bases from V and 3 bases from J, with 17 bases between. The CDR3 length is 14 residues. Per the germline V gene, CDR1 is DFQATT and CDR2 is SNEGSKA (reference sequence). CDR3 in amino acids: CSAGYGATLYEQYF. The CDR3 coding sequence is TGCAGTGCTGGTTATGGGGCTACTCTCTACGAGCAGTACTTC.

This clonotype occurred once. The V call is TRBV7-2, the J call TRBJ1-1; perhaps TRBD1 as D (5 bases). V was clipped by 4 bases and J by 0 bases, with 15 bases between them. This CDR3 contains 16 residues. Germline V gene sequence: CDR1 SGHTA, CDR2 FQGNSA. This CDR3 reads CASSSYFGTMNTEAFF. CDR3 coding DNA: TGTGCCAGCAGCTCCTACTTTGGGACTATGAACACTGAAGCTTTCTTT.